The 18 T cell receptor beta chains reported below all come from one sample, sequenced in a study of T cell responses to AZD1222 COVID-19 vaccine. Sequencing used immunoSEQ multiplex PCR; TCRdb keeps in-frame clones, though not all of them. The sample consists of around 120,000 clones, about 92% of them appearing once. Here the sequenced sample was peripheral blood, taken on day 0 of AZD1222 vaccination. The receptor source for this set is an adult in good health.

The V and J genes are TRBV27 and TRBJ1-2; D is possibly TRBD1 (5 bases). The CDR3 totals 14 residues. In germline, CDR1 is MNHEY, CDR2 SMNVEV (reference sequence). The V end was cut by 6 bases, the J end by 4 bases, with 15 bases between. Here the CDR3 DNA reads TGTGCCAGCAGGCCCTCACAGGATCTCTATGGCTACACCTTC. Translating it yields CASRPSQDLYGYTF.

The chain links TRBV4-3 to TRBJ1-1; 9 bases fit TRBD1. The CDR3 is 14 amino acids. The V gene's germline CDR1 is LGHNA and CDR2 YSLEER. Trimming at V came to 4 bases and at J to 2 bases, leaving 2 bases not matched to a gene. The chain's CDR3 is CASSRGQGNTEAFF. CDR3 DNA: TGCGCCAGCAGCCGGGGACAGGGAAACACTGAAGCTTTCTTT.

This sequence joins TRBV6-2 or TRBV6-3 and TRBJ1-6; 9 nucleotides align to TRBD1. The ends lost 6 bases at V and 11 bases at J; junction bases unmatched: 8. CDR3 length equals 14 residues. Germline V CDR1 and CDR2: MNHEY, SVGEGT. The CDR3: CASSTGGLRPPLHF. The DNA for the CDR3 is TGTGCCAGCAGCACAGGGGGCCTTCGTCCACCCCTCCACTTT.

The table lists this clone with a count of one. J is TRBJ2-7 and V is TRBV28; possibly TRBD1 for D (7 bases). V was shortened by 5 bases and J by 12 bases, with 26 bases between the two germline ends. Germline CDR1 MDHEN, CDR2 SYDVKM. This CDR3 comprises 15 residues. In DNA, the CDR3 is TGTGCCAGCAGTCAAACTTCCGTCAGCAGGGGGGCTTTGTACTTC. Its protein is CASSQTSVSRGALYF.

The chain uses TRBV2 and TRBJ1-1, with TRBD1 as a possible D gene (5 bases). Germline CDR1 and CDR2: SNHLY and FYNNEI. The germline V and J ends were trimmed by 5 bases and 2 bases, with 12 bases remaining between them. The CDR3 is made up of 14 amino acids. CDR3 DNA sequence: TGTGCCAGCAGTCAGGGCGAACATAACACTGAAGCTTTCTTT. This gives the protein CASSQGEHNTEAFF.

The chain employs TRBV27 and TRBJ1-2; weak D call: TRBD1 (6 bases). Germline V lookup: CDR1 MNHEY, CDR2 SMNVEV (reference sequence). The CDR3 totals 15 residues. V was cut by 2 bases and J by 0 bases, with 10 bases left in between. Here the CDR3 reads CASSLKGGSNYGYTF. The CDR3 DNA reads as TGTGCCAGCAGTTTAAAAGGGGGATCTAACTATGGCTACACCTTC.

The V gene is TRBV19, the J gene TRBJ2-5; D is ambiguous. With 4 bases removed from V and 4 bases from J, the gap between germline ends came to 16 bases. This CDR3 comprises 15 residues. Germline CDR1 reads LNHDA; CDR2 reads SQIVND (reference sequence). This CDR3 is CASSRRLGPRETQYF. CDR3 in DNA: TGTGCCAGTAGTAGGAGACTGGGCCCGCGAGAGACCCAGTACTTC.

The chain couples TRBV7-2 to TRBJ1-5; 9 bases fit TRBD1. The germline gives CDR1 SGHTA, CDR2 FQGNSA. The CDR3 spans 18 residues. J was trimmed by 1 base and V by 6 bases; bases with no gene match: 13. The CDR3 DNA reads TGTGCCAGCAGTCCCGGGACAGGGAGTTGGAGCAGCAATCAGCCCCAGCATTTT. It is translated as CASSPGTGSWSSNQPQHF.

V is TRBV11-3 and J is TRBJ2-2, with D unclear. The V gene's germline CDR1 is SGHNT and CDR2 YENEEA. The V and J ends lost 3 bases and 6 bases respectively, with 14 bases between them. CDR3 length: 15 residues. CDR3 region: CASSFENQKPGELFF. CDR3 DNA: TGTGCCAGCAGCTTCGAAAACCAGAAACCCGGGGAGCTGTTTTTT.

The CDR3 reads CASSFRESLLASGANVLTF. The CDR3 nucleotides are TGTGCCAGCAGCTTCAGAGAGTCCTTACTTGCCTCTGGGGCCAACGTCCTGACTTTC. This chain links TRBV7-8 with TRBJ2-6; the D is unclear. The germline CDR1 and CDR2 sequences are SGHVS and FQNEAQ. The CDR3 extends over 19 amino acids. Deletions cut 3 bases from V and 0 bases from J, with 18 bases between.

The chain couples TRBV12-3 or TRBV12-4 to TRBJ1-1; D is unclear. The CDR3 totals 11 residues. The V and J ends lost 0 bases and 6 bases respectively, with 2 bases between them. Here the CDR3 reads CASSLAPEAFF. In nucleotides, the CDR3 is TGTGCCAGCAGTTTAGCGCCTGAAGCTTTCTTT.

CDR3 protein: CASSRRPPHSRNTEAFF. The CDR3 coding sequence is TGTGCCAGCAGCCGCCGCCCCCCACATAGTAGGAACACTGAAGCTTTCTTT. The rearrangement links TRBV28 to TRBJ1-1; D not resolved. V lost 6 bases and J lost 1, with 21 bases in between. The CDR3 totals 17 residues. Germline loops: CDR1 MDHEN, CDR2 SYDVKM.

The J gene is TRBJ1-5, the V gene TRBV11-2; the D gene is possibly TRBD1 (6 bases). Trimming took off 1 base at V and 7 bases at J, with 14 bases between the two ends. The CDR3 spans 15 residues. Germline assignment: CDR1 SGHAT and CDR2 FQNNGV. The CDR3 protein is CASSLGPQGTQPQHF. CDR3 sequence (DNA): TGTGCCAGCAGCTTAGGTCCACAGGGCACACAGCCCCAGCATTTT.

The chain uses TRBV29-1 and TRBJ1-4, with 8 bases that match TRBD1. The CDR3 runs 13 residues. V lost 5 bases, J lost 5 bases, and 4 bases stayed unmatched. The germline CDR1 and CDR2 sequences are SQVTM and ANQGSEA. The CDR3 loop is CSVSGQENEKLFF. The CDR3 DNA sequence: TGCAGCGTTTCGGGACAGGAGAATGAAAAACTGTTTTTT.

The gene calls are TRBV19 and TRBJ1-2; no definite D call. This CDR3 is 13 amino acids long. Looked up from germline, CDR1 is LNHDA and CDR2 is SQIVND (reference sequence). V lost 3 bases to trimming and J lost 5 bases, with 10 bases between them. CDR3 loop: CASSMGIRYGYTF. The DNA of the CDR3 is TGTGCCAGTAGTATGGGGATCCGTTATGGCTACACCTTC.

The chain couples TRBV7-8 to TRBJ2-1; tentative D call: TRBD1 (5 bases). The CDR3 covers 15 residues. From germline, CDR1 is SGHVS and CDR2 FQNEAQ. Trimming cost V 1 base and J 9 bases, with 16 bases left between them. The CDR3: CASSLVAPARGEQFF. In nucleotides, the CDR3 is TGTGCCAGCAGCTTAGTCGCCCCCGCAAGGGGTGAGCAGTTCTTC.

The rearrangement uses TRBV9 and TRBJ2-5, with TRBD1 matching over 7 bases. In germline, CDR1 is SGDLS, CDR2 YYNGEE. The CDR3 is made up of 16 amino acids. With V trimmed by 0 bases and J by 3 bases, 8 bases remained unmatched. Here the CDR3 reads CASSVGRQGGEETQYF. Here the CDR3 DNA reads TGTGCCAGCAGCGTAGGTAGACAGGGTGGTGAAGAGACCCAGTACTTC. The entire variable domain, with the rest obtained from reference TRBV9 and TRBJ2-5, is as follows: DSGVTQTPKHLITATGQRVTLRCSPRSGDLSVYWYQQSLDQGLQFLIQYYNGEERAKGNILERFSAQQFPDLHSELNLSSLELGDSALYFCASSVGRQGGEETQYFGPGTRLLVL.

This clone has just one count. V gene TRBV2 combines with J gene TRBJ1-5; D uncertain. The V end lost 11 bases, the J end lost 0 bases, and 11 bases lay between the germline ends. Germline loops: CDR1 SNHLY, CDR2 FYNNEI. The CDR3 consists of 13 residues. The CDR3 loop is CASQDVSNQPQHF. The CDR3 DNA is TGTGCCTCCCAGGACGTTAGCAATCAGCCCCAGCATTTT.